This entry concerns a single T cell receptor beta chain. The antigen remains undetermined. The CDR3 spans 14 residues. The germline V gene encodes CDR1 LGHNA and CDR2 YSLEER. Trimming took 0 bases from V and 4 from J; bases not matched to a gene: 3. The record originates from a study of post-analysis software for immune sequencing data. Study context: Relapsing-remitting, secondary progressive and progressive-relapsing forms made up the multiple sclerosis disease courses.

Unique-molecular-identifier-tagged TCR beta cDNA libraries were used. Some 500,000 cDNA molecules were obtained per 1 to 10 million input T cells. TCRdb ran MiXCR on the PCR reads and lists one entry per CDR3 protein. The profile covers about 770,000 distinct CDR3 sequences, with about 43% appearing a single time and roughly 5% taken by the ten largest. Findings of the study overall: Pronounced co-clustering by F measure was evident among identically batched samples. TRBV5-6, TRBV5-1 and TRBV20-1 were among roughly five TRBV segments more frequent in patients than controls.

Sequenced sample: blood. The V gene is TRBV4-3, the J gene TRBJ2-7; 7 nucleotides line up with TRBD1. This TCR was recovered from a girl between 5 and 17 years old with multiple sclerosis. The CDR3 nucleotides read TGCGCCAGCAGCCAAGAAAACAGGGGATACGAGCAGTACTTC. The encoded protein is CASSQENRGYEQYF.